This T cell receptor (beta chain) was captured by sequencing in a study of CD8+CD57+ T cells in acquired aplastic anemia. Investigators profiled TCR beta VDJ and CDR3 from genomic DNA template. TCRdb redid the calling of the reads with MiXCR, one entry per CDR3 protein. The data contain 150,000 to 180,000 distinct CDR3 sequences, approximately 52% of them seen just once; the ten biggest clones take up over 9.5%. Patients picked for sequencing had shown CD8+CD57+ cell expansion detected by flow cytometry. Everyone among the patients had severe acquired aplastic anemia. Patients were treatment-naive when blood was sampled. The germline V and J ends were trimmed by 1 base and 0 bases, with 6 bases remaining between them. The CDR3 loop spans 14 amino acids. The germline V gene encodes CDR1 SGHRS and CDR2 YFSETQ.

The sequenced sample consisted of sorted CD4+, CD8+, or CD8+CD57+ T cells (not recorded which) from PBMCs. This TCR came from a human donor with aplastic anemia. The chain recombines TRBV5-1 with TRBJ2-3; D unclear. CDR3 sequence: CASSLYRSTDTQYF. The CDR3 region has the DNA TGCGCCAGCAGCTTGTATAGGAGCACAGATACGCAGTATTTT.